The 26 T cell receptor beta chains in this list originate from one sample, sequenced in a study of cytomegalovirus exposure and HLA in healthy donors. The PCR ran on 60 Vbeta and 13 Jbeta primers. Clones were read by immunoSEQ multiplex PCR, and TCRdb kept only the in-frame ones, dropping some. This table has 110,000 to 150,000 clones, about 80% appearing once. The sample consisted of PBMCs. Receptor source: a woman in her 40s in good health and CMV-seronegative.

This clone was observed a few times. Compared with germline, one end of the junction differs, possibly owing to a read error. This chain connects TRBV6-1 to TRBJ2-4, with D possibly matching TRBD1 (5 bases). Germline CDR1 reads MNHNS; CDR2 reads SASEGT. This CDR3 spans 11 amino acids. The CDR3 nucleotides are TGTGCCAGCAGTGAATGGGGCGCTGGGGACTTC. Residues: CASSEWGAGDF.

V is TRBV6-5 and J is TRBJ2-5, with D perhaps TRBD1 (6 bases). Trimming removed 0 bases at V and 2 bases at J, with 10 bases between. The CDR3 is made up of 15 amino acids. The germline CDR1 and CDR2 sequences are MNHEY and SVGAGI. In nucleotides, the CDR3 is TGTGCCAGCAGTTACTCGAGAAGGGGGCAAGAGACCCAGTACTTC. Amino acids: CASSYSRRGQETQYF.

This chain links TRBV28 with TRBJ1-6, with 10 bases identical to TRBD1. The CDR3 covers 14 residues. Unmatched junction bases numbered 4, after V lost 7 bases and J lost 7 bases. Germline V lookup: CDR1 MDHEN, CDR2 SYDVKM. CDR3 in amino acids: CASTWTGGNSPLHF. The CDR3 DNA sequence: TGTGCCAGCACGTGGACAGGGGGAAATTCACCCCTCCACTTT. Full variable domain (missing parts from reference TRBV28 and TRBJ1-6): DVKVTQSSRYLVKRTGEKVFLECVQDMDHENMFWYRQDPGLGLRLIYFSYDVKMKEKGDIPEGYSVSREKKERFSLILESASTNQTSMYLCASTWTGGNSPLHFGNGTRLTVT.

The chain links TRBV5-6 to TRBJ2-5; the D gene is possibly TRBD1 (5 bases). The CDR3 is 13 amino acids. V was cut by 0 bases and J by 5 bases, with 8 bases left in between. The germline V gene encodes CDR1 SGHDT and CDR2 YYEEEE. The CDR3 spells CASSLAAGETQYF. In nucleotides, the CDR3 is TGTGCCAGCAGCTTGGCTGCAGGGGAGACCCAGTACTTC.

The CDR3 sequence is CASSIGWGPSNQPQHF. In DNA, the CDR3 is TGTGCCAGTAGTATCGGTTGGGGGCCTAGCAATCAGCCCCAGCATTTT. The rearrangement links TRBV19 to TRBJ1-5; TRBD1 might be the D (6 bases). V lost 3 bases to trimming and J lost 0 bases, with 12 bases between them. The CDR3 runs to 16 residues. Germline V CDR1 and CDR2: LNHDA, SQIVND (reference sequence).

V gene TRBV20-1 combines with J gene TRBJ2-7, with no clear D. The CDR3 contains 11 residues. Looked up from germline, CDR1 is DFQATT and CDR2 is SNEGSKA (reference sequence). V was clipped by 1 base and J by 6 bases, with 7 bases between them. Written as DNA, the CDR3 is TGCAGTGCTAGAGTATTACTCGAGCAGTACTTC. Amino acid sequence: CSARVLLEQYF.

This clone has more than one count but fewer than ten. The chain carries TRBV19 and TRBJ2-7; the match to TRBD1 covers 7 bases. This CDR3 spans 15 amino acids. J was trimmed by 4 bases and V by 0 bases; bases with no gene match: 6. Germline V gene sequence: CDR1 LNHDA, CDR2 SQIVND (reference sequence). The CDR3 DNA follows: TGTGCCAGTAGTATAGAGACAGGGAGCTCGTACGAGCAGTACTTC. Amino acids: CASSIETGSSYEQYF.

V is TRBV5-8 and J is TRBJ1-1, with D possibly being TRBD1 (5 bases). The CDR3 loop spans 16 amino acids. V was clipped by 4 bases and J by 0 bases, with 16 bases between them. Germline CDR1 SGHTS, CDR2 YDEGEE. Written as DNA, the CDR3 is TGTGCCAGCAGCGTGGGAAGGGGCCGAATGAACACTGAAGCTTTCTTT. It yields the protein CASSVGRGRMNTEAFF.

The table lists this clone with a few counts. This rearrangement joins TRBV5-1 to TRBJ1-2, with a weak D call TRBD1 (6 bases). V lost 4 bases and J 5 bases, leaving 12 bases between the germline ends. The germline V gene has CDR1 SGHRS and CDR2 YFSETQ. The CDR3 covers 13 residues. The CDR3 reads CASSGETGYGYTF. DNA of the CDR3: TGCGCCAGCAGCGGGGAAACAGGGTATGGCTACACCTTC.

The chain couples TRBV5-1 to TRBJ2-7, with 10 bases fitting TRBD1. V lost 3 bases, J lost 2 bases, and 11 bases stayed unmatched. The germline gives CDR1 SGHRS, CDR2 YFSETQ. The CDR3 length is 17 residues. The CDR3 loop reads CASSSYQTGTGAYEQYF. The DNA for the CDR3 is TGCGCCAGCAGCTCCTATCAGACCGGGACAGGGGCCTACGAGCAGTACTTC. The full variable domain, completed using reference TRBV5-1 and TRBJ2-7, is KAGVTQTPRYLIKTRGQQVTLSCSPISGHRSVSWYQQTPGQGLQFLFEYFSETQRNKGNFPGRFSGRQFSNSRSEMNVSTLELGDSALYLCASSSYQTGTGAYEQYFGPGTRLTVT.

The J gene is TRBJ2-1, the V gene TRBV5-6; the match to TRBD2 covers 9 bases. Germline assignment: CDR1 SGHDT and CDR2 YYEEEE. Trimming at V came to 4 bases and at J to 7 bases, leaving 9 bases not matched to a gene. This CDR3 is built from 15 residues. CDR3 sequence reads: CASSPLAGRGNEQFF. In DNA form, the CDR3 reads TGTGCCAGCAGCCCTCTAGCGGGGCGCGGAAATGAGCAGTTCTTC.

J is TRBJ1-2 and V is TRBV4-2; the D is unclear. The V and J ends lost 1 base and 5 bases respectively, with 14 bases between them. CDR3 size: 15 residues. CDR1 is LGHNA, CDR2 YNFKEQ, per germline. This CDR3 reads CASSQGPGGAYGYTF. The CDR3, as DNA: TGTGCCAGCAGCCAAGGGCCCGGAGGAGCTTATGGCTACACCTTC.

This clone has just a few counts. V usage is TRBV28 and J usage is TRBJ1-3, with TRBD1 matching 7 bases. The CDR3 runs 15 residues. Germline values: CDR1 MDHEN, CDR2 SYDVKM. V lost 4 bases and J lost 2; bases outside the gene matches: 5. The CDR3 DNA follows: TGTGCCAGCAGTTCAGGGGGATTAGCTGGAAACACCATATATTTT. Its translation is CASSSGGLAGNTIYF.

The chain employs TRBV6-6 and TRBJ2-1, with 7 bases aligning to TRBD1. This CDR3 has 15 amino acids. Germline-derived CDR1 and CDR2 are MNHNY and SVGAGI (reference sequence). V was pared by 6 bases and J by 0 bases, with 5 bases of the junction left unmatched. The CDR3 coding sequence is TGTGCCAGCAGCGACAGGGAAAGCTCCTACAATGAGCAGTTCTTC. Amino acids: CASSDRESSYNEQFF.

The V call is TRBV5-8, the J call TRBJ1-1; no definite D call. CDR1 is SGHTS, CDR2 YDEGEE, per germline. The V end lost 3 bases, the J end lost 0 bases, and 6 bases lay between the germline ends. CDR3 length: 13 residues. In DNA form, the CDR3 reads TGTGCCAGCAGCTCTATCATGAACACTGAAGCTTTCTTT. Translating it yields CASSSIMNTEAFF. Looking up the rest from reference TRBV5-8 and TRBJ1-1 gives the full variable domain: EAGVTQSPTHLIKTRGQQATLRCSPISGHTSVYWYQQALGLGLQFLLWYDEGEERNRGNFPPRFSGRQFPNYSSELNVNALELEDSALYLCASSSIMNTEAFFGQGTRLTVV.

The genes are TRBV2 and TRBJ1-6, with TRBD1 identical over 7 bases. V was clipped by 5 bases and J by 8 bases; unmatched bases: 9. There are 15 residues in the CDR3. Germline values: CDR1 SNHLY, CDR2 FYNNEI. CDR3 DNA sequence: TGTGCCAGCAGTCAGGAGACAGGGCCCCATTCACCCCTCCACTTT. This codes for CASSQETGPHSPLHF.

The V and J genes are TRBV5-6 and TRBJ2-5; D unresolved. Germline loops: CDR1 SGHDT, CDR2 YYEEEE. Trimming left V 0 bases short and J 14 bases short, with 17 bases between. This CDR3 comprises 13 residues. The chain's CDR3 is CASSLAADTRAYF. For the CDR3, the DNA is TGTGCCAGCAGCTTGGCCGCCGACACGAGAGCATACTTC.

This clone has a handful of counts. The chain is built from TRBV7-9 and TRBJ1-1; the match to TRBD1 covers 8 bases. Germline CDR1 reads SEHNR; CDR2 reads FQNEAQ (reference sequence). V shed 6 bases and J 0 bases; nucleotides not matched to a gene: 6. This CDR3 spans 15 amino acids. CDR3 nucleotides: TGTGCCAGCAGGACAGGGGACGTAGTGAACACTGAAGCTTTCTTT. It translates to CASRTGDVVNTEAFF.

This clone turned up a few times. Written as DNA, the CDR3 is TGTGCCAGTAGTGGGACCGGGGGTCGGCGCAATGAGCAGTTCTTC. Residues: CASSGTGGRRNEQFF. The rearrangement uses TRBV19 and TRBJ2-1, with a tentative D call TRBD2 (6 bases). Per the germline V gene, CDR1 is LNHDA and CDR2 is SQIVND (reference sequence). The CDR3 is 15 amino acids. Trimming took 5 bases from V and 6 from J, leaving 17 bases between them.

This sequence joins TRBV7-2 and TRBJ1-6; 8 bases line up with TRBD1. J gave up 11 bases and V 1 base, and 7 bases lay outside the gene matches. The V gene's germline CDR1 is SGHTA and CDR2 FQGNSA. The CDR3 covers 15 residues. The CDR3 is CASSLDGQGSTPLHF. For the CDR3, the DNA is TGTGCCAGCAGCTTAGATGGACAGGGATCGACACCCCTCCACTTT.

Here the CDR3 DNA reads TGTGCCAGCAGCTTTAGCGGGAGGGCCGGAAGGAATGAGCAGTTCTTC. It codes for CASSFSGRAGRNEQFF. This chain uses TRBV5-5 with TRBJ2-1; 11 positions match TRBD2. Germline trimming cut 2 bases from V and 7 bases from J; bases unmatched to any gene: 8. The CDR3 spans 16 residues. Germline CDR1 reads SGHKS; CDR2 reads YYEKEE (reference sequence).

The chain links TRBV28 to TRBJ2-2, with TRBD2 as a possible D gene (5 bases). V was cut by 1 base and J by 2 bases, with 32 bases left in between. The CDR3 has 23 residues. Looked up from germline, CDR1 is MDHEN and CDR2 is SYDVKM. Written as DNA, the CDR3 is TGTGCCAGCAGTTTATATCCCAGTTCAGGTTTCGCTAGCCGCCCCCCCAACACCGGGGAGCTGTTTTTT. Protein sequence: CASSLYPSSGFASRPPNTGELFF.

The chain uses TRBV13 and TRBJ2-1; D is ambiguous. From germline, CDR1 is PRHDT and CDR2 FYEKMQ (reference sequence). The V and J ends lost 1 base and 8 bases respectively, with 9 bases between them. The CDR3 covers 13 residues. The CDR3 sequence: CASSLDLRYEQFF. DNA of the CDR3: TGTGCCAGCAGCTTAGACCTACGCTATGAGCAGTTCTTC.

For this clone: The junction departs from germline at one end; a sequencing error may be responsible. In DNA form, the CDR3 reads TGTTCCAGCAGCCAACTCGCCGAGAGAGTGTGGTTT. Amino acid sequence: CSSSQLAERVWF. The rearrangement joins TRBV7-9 to TRBJ1-4; D is unclear. The CDR3 has 12 amino acids. Germline loops: CDR1 SEHNR, CDR2 FQNEAQ (reference sequence).

The V call is TRBV7-9, the J call TRBJ1-2; D remains unclear. Deletions cut 1 base from V and 2 bases from J, with 8 bases between. Germline V gives CDR1 SEHNR, CDR2 FQNEAQ (reference sequence). This CDR3 has 14 amino acids. CDR3 sequence: CASSLDPRNYGYTF. DNA of the CDR3: TGTGCCAGCAGCTTAGATCCGAGAAACTATGGCTACACCTTC. The variable domain in full, completed from reference TRBV7-9 and TRBJ1-2, reads DTGVSQNPRHKITKRGQNVTFRCDPISEHNRLYWYRQTLGQGPEFLTYFQNEAQLEKSRLLSDRFSAERPKGSFSTLEIQRTEQGDSAMYLCASSLDPRNYGYTFGSGTRLTVV.

The chain has TRBV27 and TRBJ2-2, with D maybe TRBD2 (6 bases). CDR3 length equals 15 residues. Germline loops: CDR1 MNHEY, CDR2 SMNVEV (reference sequence). Trimming stripped 3 bases from V and 6 bases from J, with 14 bases between. The CDR3 sequence: CASSFFSTSPGELFF. In DNA, the CDR3 is TGTGCCAGCAGTTTTTTCAGCACTAGCCCCGGGGAGCTGTTTTTT.